This T cell receptor beta chain is from a study of blood T cell repertoires in COVID-19. On the study more broadly: Both acute and convalescent COVID-19 samples were obtained from the United States, Italy and Spain. The cDNA or gDNA used as material had been derived from T cells, B-cell-depleted T cells, or PBMCs.

As handled by the study authors: Reference gene primer amplification gave nucleated cell count estimates. The assay was immunoSEQ multiplex PCR, and TCRdb's table has in-frame clones only and misses some. V and J calls and clone size are copied from that table; D and trimming were computed from the DNA. This sample carries 250,000 to 350,000 clones, 75% to 90% of them seen once, and the ten largest clones take approximately 2%. The TCR originated in a man younger than 35 with active or convalescent COVID-19. Specimen: peripheral blood.

This chain's CDR3 is CASPGEERPTEAFF. The CDR3 nucleotides are TGTGCCAGCCCGGGGGAGGAACGGCCCACTGAAGCTTTCTTT. This chain connects TRBV2 to TRBJ1-1, with D possibly matching TRBD1 (5 bases). CDR1 SNHLY and CDR2 FYNNEI come from the germline V gene. V lost 8 bases, J lost 4 bases, and 17 bases lay in between. CDR3 size: 14 residues. Combining the CDR3 with reference TRBV2 and TRBJ1-1 gives the whole variable domain EPEVTQTPSHQVTQMGQEVILRCVPISNHLYFYWYRQILGQKVEFLVSFYNNEISEKSEIFDDQFSVERPDGSNFTLKIRSTKLEDSAMYFCASPGEERPTEAFFGQGTRLTVV.